This T cell receptor (beta chain) was captured in a study of T-cell reconstitution after alpha-beta-depleted transplantation in children. The CDR3 length is 14 residues. Germline CDR1 is MNHNS and CDR2 is SASEGT. Germline trimming cut 7 bases from V and 3 bases from J; bases unmatched to any gene: 4. The library targeted TCRbeta and was prepared with unique molecular identifiers. MiXCR was run by TCRdb on the PCR reads, yielding one entry per CDR3 protein. The sample carries roughly 610,000 distinct CDR3 sequences, 10% recorded once. The chain couples TRBV6-1 to TRBJ2-7; 12 nucleotides match TRBD1. Sample: PBMCs from the stem cell graft donor, taken from the stem cell graft. The sequence derives from a human donor who donated a stem cell graft to a child with acute myeloid leukemia. The CDR3 sequence is CASKGTGGFYEQYF. In DNA form, the CDR3 reads TGTGCCAGCAAAGGGACAGGGGGCTTCTACGAGCAGTACTTC.